The 22 T cell receptor beta chains below all came from one sample that was sequenced in a study of T-cell memory formation after mild COVID-19. MiXCR was run by TCRdb on the 5' RACE reads, yielding one entry per CDR3 protein. The sample consists of approximately 400,000 distinct CDR3 sequences, around 17% of them appearing once. The specimen was PBMCs or a T cell subset sorted from them (not recorded which). These receptor sequences come from a man younger than 35 who had mild COVID-19 (a few samples of this study predate the infection). Cell type and time point are not known.

The rearrangement uses TRBV5-1 and TRBJ2-1, with 9 nucleotides matching TRBD2. Germline assignment: CDR1 SGHRS and CDR2 YFSETQ. The CDR3 length is 15 residues. J was trimmed by 9 bases and V by 2 bases; bases with no gene match: 9. The CDR3 DNA is TGCGCCAGCAGCTTACCGGGACTAGCAGGGGGTGAGCAGTTCTTC. The encoded protein is CASSLPGLAGGEQFF.

This clonotype was counted between two and nine times. The chain combines TRBV5-6 with TRBJ2-1, with D possibly being TRBD1 (6 bases). The V end lost 4 bases, the J end lost 14 bases, and 13 bases lay between the germline ends. Germline values: CDR1 SGHDT, CDR2 YYEEEE. This CDR3 spans 11 amino acids. CDR3 nucleotides: TGTGCCAGCAGCCTACAGGGAATGGAGTTCTTC. This translates into CASSLQGMEFF.

This clonotype appeared a few times. The chain has TRBV20-1 and TRBJ1-3; unclear D gene. Trimming took off 5 bases at V and 1 base at J, with 12 bases between the two ends. CDR3 size: 14 residues. The germline gives CDR1 DFQATT, CDR2 SNEGSKA (reference sequence). The DNA for the CDR3 is TGCAGTGCTCTCCTACCCGTTTCTGGAAACACCATATATTTT. This gives the protein CSALLPVSGNTIYF.

This clonotype has a handful of counts. The junction shows a germline mismatch at one end, possibly a read error. This chain connects TRBV7-2 to TRBJ2-7, with D perhaps assigned TRBD1 or TRBD2 (5 bases each). This CDR3 is 17 amino acids long. In germline, CDR1 is SGHTA, CDR2 FQGNSA. As DNA, the CDR3 is TGTGCCAGCAGCCTAGCTGTGGCACCCAGGGCAAACTACGAGCAGTACTTC. Its translation is CASSLAVAPRANYEQYF.

This chain uses TRBV12-3 or TRBV12-4 with TRBJ1-3, with 7 bases matching TRBD1. Losses at the gene ends were 6 bases for V and 8 bases for J; bases not matched to a gene: 10. CDR3 length: 14 amino acids. The CDR3 sequence is CASRSNRGADTIYF. The CDR3 nucleotides read TGTGCCAGCAGGTCAAACAGGGGTGCGGACACCATATATTTT.

The rearrangement uses TRBV18 and TRBJ2-7, with D uncertain. This CDR3 spans 11 amino acids. V was trimmed by 5 bases and J by 6 bases, leaving 8 bases between them. The germline V gene encodes CDR1 KGHSH and CDR2 LQKENI. The CDR3 region is CASSAALEQYF. CDR3 nucleotide sequence: TGTGCCAGCTCAGCCGCCCTCGAGCAGTACTTC.

Only a few counts were recorded for this clonotype. The chain joins TRBV7-9 to TRBJ1-1; no firm D call. V was cut by 5 bases and J by 7 bases, with 11 bases left in between. CDR1 SEHNR and CDR2 FQNEAQ come from the germline V gene (reference sequence). CDR3 length: 12 amino acids. The CDR3 region is CASSRGLNEAFF. The CDR3 region has the DNA TGTGCCAGCAGCCGTGGGCTAAATGAAGCTTTCTTT.

The chain joins TRBV7-2 to TRBJ1-3; D not resolved. With 1 base removed from V and 5 bases from J, the gap between germline ends came to 15 bases. Germline CDR1 SGHTA, CDR2 FQGNSA. The CDR3 contains 16 residues. CDR3 in DNA: TGTGCCAGCAGCTTAGGCATGACGTCAGGACGAAACACCATATATTTT. Encoded protein: CASSLGMTSGRNTIYF.

The J gene is TRBJ2-5, the V gene TRBV7-2; the D gene is possibly TRBD2 (6 bases). This CDR3 region has 15 residues. Trimming took 1 base from V and 8 from J, leaving 17 bases between them. Germline loops: CDR1 SGHTA, CDR2 FQGNSA. The CDR3 protein is CASSLGVGTYITQYF. The CDR3 region has the DNA TGTGCCAGCAGCTTAGGGGTCGGGACTTATATAACCCAGTACTTC. The full variable domain, rest sourced from reference TRBV7-2 and TRBJ2-5, is GAGVSQSPSNKVTEKGKDVELRCDPISGHTALYWYRQSLGQGLEFLIYFQGNSAPDKSGLPSDRFSAERTGGSVSTLTIQRTQQEDSAVYLCASSLGVGTYITQYFGPGTRLLVL.

This clonotype was seen a handful of times. The V gene is TRBV29-1, the J gene TRBJ2-3; tentative D call: TRBD2 (6 bases). Trimming left V 7 bases short and J 0 bases short, with 14 bases between. CDR3 size: 14 residues. Germline V gene lookup returns CDR1 SQVTM and CDR2 ANQGSEA. This CDR3 reads CSAGLASSTDTQYF. The CDR3 DNA reads as TGCAGCGCAGGGCTAGCGAGTAGCACAGATACGCAGTATTTT.

The rearrangement joins TRBV6-1 to TRBJ2-7, with 8 bases identical to TRBD1. Unmatched junction bases numbered 6, after V lost 8 bases and J lost 3 bases. Germline loops: CDR1 MNHNS, CDR2 SASEGT. CDR3 length: 13 residues. CDR3 in DNA: TGTGCCAGCCGGACAGGGAACCTCTACGAGCAGTACGTC. Residues: CASRTGNLYEQYV.

This clonotype turned up a few times. V gene TRBV5-5 combines with J gene TRBJ1-6; the D gene is possibly TRBD1 (5 bases). Germline lookup yields CDR1 SGHKS and CDR2 YYEKEE (reference sequence). CDR3 length: 16 amino acids. V was shortened by 4 bases and J by 7 bases, with 18 bases between the two germline ends. Here the CDR3 reads CASSPEPSGRNSPLHF. The CDR3 bases are TGTGCCAGCAGCCCCGAGCCCTCAGGGAGGAATTCACCCCTCCACTTT. The whole variable domain, filled in from reference TRBV5-5 and TRBJ1-6, reads DAGVTQSPTHLIKTRGQQVTLRCSPISGHKSVSWYQQVLGQGPQFIFQYYEKEERGRGNFPDRFSARQFPNYSSELNVNALLLGDSALYLCASSPEPSGRNSPLHFGNGTRLTVT.

There are a few counts of this clonotype. The rearrangement joins TRBV5-1 to TRBJ2-7; D tentatively reads TRBD1 or TRBD2 (5 bases each). Trimming took 4 bases from V and 3 from J, leaving 11 bases between them. The CDR3 extends over 13 amino acids. Germline-derived CDR1 and CDR2 are SGHRS and YFSETQ. CDR3 amino acids: CASSLWGNYEQYF. CDR3 nucleotide sequence: TGCGCCAGCAGCCTCTGGGGGAACTACGAGCAGTACTTC.

In its sample, this clonotype was seen many times. This chain links TRBV12-3 or TRBV12-4 with TRBJ2-1; 12 bases fit TRBD2. The CDR3 sequence is 15 residues long. The V gene end was trimmed by 6 bases and the J gene end by 4 bases; junction bases not matched to a gene: 4. CDR3 in DNA: TGTGCCAGCAGCCCTAGCGGGGGGGGGTACAATGAGCAGTTCTTC. It encodes CASSPSGGGYNEQFF.

This clonotype was counted between two and nine times. This rearrangement joins TRBV20-1 to TRBJ2-4; 9 nucleotides agree with TRBD1. The V gene's germline CDR1 is DFQATT and CDR2 SNEGSKA (reference sequence). Trimming took 3 bases from V and 8 from J; bases not matched to a gene: 11. The CDR3 contains 15 residues. The CDR3 sequence is CSASQPGQGEHIQYF. The CDR3 coding sequence is TGCAGTGCTAGCCAACCGGGACAGGGTGAACACATTCAGTACTTC.

The sample holds a few counts of this clonotype. The V call is TRBV5-1, the J call TRBJ2-1; D is possibly TRBD2 (6 bases). There are 15 residues in the CDR3. The germline V gene encodes CDR1 SGHRS and CDR2 YFSETQ. Deletions cut 1 base from V and 10 bases from J, with 18 bases between. This CDR3 reads CASSLRRGLVQEQFF. Here the CDR3 DNA reads TGCGCCAGCAGCTTGAGGCGGGGATTGGTTCAGGAGCAGTTCTTC.

The chain couples TRBV7-3 to TRBJ2-5; 9 nucleotides line up with TRBD2. The trim removed 5 bases at V and 4 bases at J, leaving 5 bases unmatched. The CDR3 runs to 14 residues. CDR1 and CDR2 (germline): SGHTA, FQGTGA. This CDR3 is CASSRGGAAETQYF. CDR3 nucleotide sequence: TGTGCCAGCAGCCGCGGGGGGGCCGCAGAGACCCAGTACTTC.

The chain combines TRBV3-1 with TRBJ1-1, with D possibly TRBD1 on 6 matching bases. V dropped 1 base and J dropped 5 bases, with 11 bases sitting between them. CDR1 LGHDT and CDR2 YNNKEL come from the germline V gene (reference sequence). The CDR3 extends over 14 amino acids. The CDR3 region is CASSQVTGWTEAFF. CDR3 bases: TGTGCCAGCAGCCAAGTTACAGGGTGGACTGAAGCTTTCTTT.

In this sample, this clonotype turned up many times. The chain has TRBV28 and TRBJ2-1, with D unresolved. Germline V gene data show CDR1 as MDHEN and CDR2 as SYDVKM. CDR3 length equals 12 residues. V was shortened by 5 bases and J by 9 bases, with 11 bases between the two germline ends. The CDR3 loop is CASSTPGREQFF. The DNA of the CDR3 is TGTGCCAGCAGTACACCAGGACGTGAGCAGTTCTTC.

The chain couples TRBV27 to TRBJ1-6, with 9 nucleotides matching TRBD1. With 4 bases clipped from V and 7 bases from J, the junction kept 2 bases outside the gene matches. From germline, CDR1 is MNHEY and CDR2 SMNVEV (reference sequence). The CDR3 contains 14 residues. In DNA, the CDR3 is TGTGCCAGCAGTTCGGACAGGGGAAATTCACCCCTCCACTTT. As protein: CASSSDRGNSPLHF.

This chain uses TRBV28 with TRBJ2-4; TRBD1 is a possible D gene (6 bases). The germline V gene has CDR1 MDHEN and CDR2 SYDVKM. The ends were cut back, 6 bases at V and 9 bases at J, with 21 bases in the middle. The CDR3 contains 15 residues. For the CDR3, the DNA is TGTGCCAGCAGCCATTCCGGGACAAAAGGAGGCATTCAGTACTTC. As protein: CASSHSGTKGGIQYF.

This CDR3 reads CASSQEGHPGNTIYF. The CDR3 nucleotides are TGCGCCAGCAGCCAAGAGGGCCACCCTGGAAACACCATATATTTT. The rearrangement links TRBV4-3 to TRBJ1-3; D unresolved. Trimming pared 0 bases from V and 2 bases from J, leaving 8 bases between. The CDR3 extends over 15 amino acids. Looked up from germline, CDR1 is LGHNA and CDR2 is YSLEER.